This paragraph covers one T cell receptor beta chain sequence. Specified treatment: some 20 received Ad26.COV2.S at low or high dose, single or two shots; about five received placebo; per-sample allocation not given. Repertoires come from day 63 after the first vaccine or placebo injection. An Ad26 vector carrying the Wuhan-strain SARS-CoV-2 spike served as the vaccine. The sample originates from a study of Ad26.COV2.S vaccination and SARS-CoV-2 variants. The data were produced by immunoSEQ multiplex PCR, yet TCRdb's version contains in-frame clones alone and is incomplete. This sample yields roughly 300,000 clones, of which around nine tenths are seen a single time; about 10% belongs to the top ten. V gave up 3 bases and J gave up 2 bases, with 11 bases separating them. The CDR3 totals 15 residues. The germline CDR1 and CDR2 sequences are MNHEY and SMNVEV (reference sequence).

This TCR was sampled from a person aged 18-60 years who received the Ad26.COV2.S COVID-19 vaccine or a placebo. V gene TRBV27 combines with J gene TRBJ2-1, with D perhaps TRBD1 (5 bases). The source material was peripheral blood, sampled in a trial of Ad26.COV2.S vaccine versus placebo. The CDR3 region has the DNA TGTGCCAGCAGTTTCGACAGCGCCGCCTACAATGAGCAGTTCTTC. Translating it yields CASSFDSAAYNEQFF.